This section outlines one TCR beta chain sequence together with its context. Its antigen is not identified. This sample was included in a study of OX40 agonist ivuxolimab in advanced cancers. Looking at the study overall: Earlier treatment with anti-PD-1, anti-PD-L1 or anti-CTLA-4 was permitted, and around 36% had received some. Study-wide points: The antigen specificity of the peripheral T cells (those that were expanded) was not determined.

Germline V gene lookup returns CDR1 SGHRS and CDR2 YFSETQ. Unmatched junction bases numbered 5, after V lost 3 bases and J lost 3 bases. CDR3 length: 15 amino acids. Measured with immunoSEQ multiplex PCR; TCRdb has only the in-frame clones, and not every one. The sample contains about 45,000 clones, around 93% of which appear only once. The sample consisted of CD4+ or CD8+ T cells sorted from blood, taken in a trial of the OX40 agonist ivuxolimab. The clonotype originates from an adult with an advanced solid tumor such as melanoma, head and neck, liver or kidney cancer. The rearrangement joins TRBV5-1 to TRBJ2-2; 7 nucleotides agree with TRBD1. As DNA, the CDR3 is TGCGCCAGCAGCTGGACAGGTTCGGACACCGGGGAGCTGTTTTTT. It translates to CASSWTGSDTGELFF.